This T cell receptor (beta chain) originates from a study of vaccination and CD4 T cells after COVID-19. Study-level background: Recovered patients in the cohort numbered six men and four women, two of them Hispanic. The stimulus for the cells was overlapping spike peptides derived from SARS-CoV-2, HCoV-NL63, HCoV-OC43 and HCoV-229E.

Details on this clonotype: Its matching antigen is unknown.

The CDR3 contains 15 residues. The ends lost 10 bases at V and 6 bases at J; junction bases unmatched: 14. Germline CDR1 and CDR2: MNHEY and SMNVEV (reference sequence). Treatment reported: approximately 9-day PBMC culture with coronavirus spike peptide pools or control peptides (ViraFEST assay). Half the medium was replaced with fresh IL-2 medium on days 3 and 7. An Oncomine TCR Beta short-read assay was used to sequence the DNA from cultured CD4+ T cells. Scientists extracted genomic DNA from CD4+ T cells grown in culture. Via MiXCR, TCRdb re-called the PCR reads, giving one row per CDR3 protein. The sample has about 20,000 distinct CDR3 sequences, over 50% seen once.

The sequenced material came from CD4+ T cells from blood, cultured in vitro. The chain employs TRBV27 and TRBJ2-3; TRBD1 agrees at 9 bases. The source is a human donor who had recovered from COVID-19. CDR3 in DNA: TGTGCCACCTACCCGGGGGGACAGGGTATGGATACGCAGTATTTT. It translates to CATYPGGQGMDTQYF.